This T cell receptor (beta chain) was identified during a study of shared clonotypes between healthy human individuals. Study-level information: For every donor, three CD4 naive, three CD4 memory, two CD8 naive and one CD8 memory plates were used. Points from the study as a whole: It was the non-shared clonotypes that had lower generation probabilities than clonotypes shared by all four donors.

Assay execution took place at the deep level. The sorted-subset replicate PCRs were given around 200 ng DNA, which is 30,000 to 35,000 T cell genomes. TCRdb's table, derived via immunoSEQ multiplex PCR, lists solely in-frame clones and lacks some. The sample yields some 2,100,000 clones, approximately 94% seen once. There are 16 residues in the CDR3. Per germline, CDR1 KGHSH and CDR2 LQKENI. Trimming took 1 base from V and 4 from J, leaving 13 bases between them. About this clone: The antigen is undetermined.

The source of this sequence is a man between 18 and 35 years old in good health. Sequencing was performed on naive CD4+ T cells sorted from blood. As to subset: CD45RA+ positively selected. V is TRBV18 and J is TRBJ2-2, with D perhaps given as TRBD1 or TRBD2 (5 bases each). The CDR3 DNA reads as TGTGCCAGCTCACCACGGAAGAGGGGCGGCACCGGGGAGCTGTTTTTT. Translation gives CASSPRKRGGTGELFF.